The clone carrying this T cell receptor (beta chain) has only one observation. The protocol was immunoSEQ multiplex PCR, while the TCRdb copy is restricted to in-frame clones and leaves out a portion. This table has around 67,000 clones, approximately 84% appearing once. This sample is part of a study of technical replicates of blood from several donors. Looked up from germline, CDR1 is SGHVS and CDR2 is FQNEAQ. The trim removed 8 bases at V and 2 bases at J, leaving 11 bases unmatched. CDR3 size: 15 residues. The V gene is TRBV7-8, the J gene TRBJ2-5; 7 nucleotides line up with TRBD1. The origin of this receptor is a human donor in good health. Some clones in this sample may be carry-over from other donors' samples. The sample comprised PBMCs. The CDR3 DNA sequence: TGTGCCAGCGACAGACGACCGGGACAGCAAGAGACCCAGTACTTC. It specifies CASDRRPGQQETQYF.